By proportion, the clone carrying this TCR delta chain is medium-sized. TCRdb re-processed the reads via CATT. This repertoire shows some 3,100 delta-chain clones, about half found once; its top ten account for approximately 15%. This entry belongs to a study of gamma-delta chains in newborns, infants, children. The CDR3 is 19 amino acids. The germline CDR1 and CDR2 sequences are TSWWSYY and QGS. The V end lost 0 bases, the J end lost 0 bases, and 20 bases lay between the germline ends. This rearrangement joins TRDV1 to TRDJ1; D call uncertain. Sequencing input: blood. The source is a child who received the measles vaccine. CDR3 sequence (DNA): TGTGCTCTTGGGGAACTCCTCTCTGGAGGCCGACCTTACACCGATAAACTCATCTTT. It yields the protein CALGELLSGGRPYTDKLIF.